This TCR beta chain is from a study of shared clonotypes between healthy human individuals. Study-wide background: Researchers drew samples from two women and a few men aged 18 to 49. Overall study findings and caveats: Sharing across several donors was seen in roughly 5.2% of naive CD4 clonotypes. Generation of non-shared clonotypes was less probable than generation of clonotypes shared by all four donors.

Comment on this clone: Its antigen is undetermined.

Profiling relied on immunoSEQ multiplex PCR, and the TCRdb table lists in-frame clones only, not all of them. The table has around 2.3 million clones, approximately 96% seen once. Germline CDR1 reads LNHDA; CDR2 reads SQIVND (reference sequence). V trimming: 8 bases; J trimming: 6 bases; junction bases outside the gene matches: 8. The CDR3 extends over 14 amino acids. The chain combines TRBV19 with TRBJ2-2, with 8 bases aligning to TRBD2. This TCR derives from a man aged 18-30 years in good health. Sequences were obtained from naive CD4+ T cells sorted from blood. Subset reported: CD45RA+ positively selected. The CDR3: CASAQSGSSGELFF. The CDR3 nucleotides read TGTGCCAGTGCTCAGAGCGGGAGTTCCGGGGAGCTGTTTTTT.